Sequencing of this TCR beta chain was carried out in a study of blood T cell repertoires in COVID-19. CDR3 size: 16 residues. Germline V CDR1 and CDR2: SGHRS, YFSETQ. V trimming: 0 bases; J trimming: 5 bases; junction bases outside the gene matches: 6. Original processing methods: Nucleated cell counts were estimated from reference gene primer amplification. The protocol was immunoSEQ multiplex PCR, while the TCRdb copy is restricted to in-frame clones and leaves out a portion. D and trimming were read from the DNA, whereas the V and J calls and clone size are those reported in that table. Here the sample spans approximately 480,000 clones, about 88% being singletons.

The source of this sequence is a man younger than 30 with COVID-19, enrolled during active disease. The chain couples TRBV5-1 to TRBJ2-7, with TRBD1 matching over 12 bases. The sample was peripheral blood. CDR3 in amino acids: CASSLVRGTGGDEQYF. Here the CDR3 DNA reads TGCGCCAGCAGCTTGGTCCGTGGGACAGGGGGCGACGAGCAGTACTTC.